This TCR beta chain is from a study of technical replicates of blood from four donors. TCRdb keeps only in-frame clones here, not all; method: immunoSEQ multiplex PCR. The sample lists more than 65,000 clones, about 94% occurring once. The V end was cut by 0 bases, the J end by 7 bases, with 15 bases between. Looked up from germline, CDR1 is MNHEY and CDR2 is SMNVEV (reference sequence). The CDR3 covers 16 residues. Sequencing input: T cells isolated from PBMCs. The rearrangement joins TRBV27 to TRBJ1-4; D possibly corresponds to TRBD1 (5 bases). The origin of this receptor is a human donor in good health. DNA for the CDR3: TGTGCCAGCAGTTTATCGTTCAGGGAACGAGGTGAAAAACTGTTTTTT. This translates into CASSLSFRERGEKLFF.